Sequencing of this T cell receptor beta chain was carried out in a study of response to subunit inactivated influenza vaccine. Study results and caveats: Every seasonal influenza vaccination brings in few new T cells, the authors suggested.

At least ten counts were recorded for this clonotype. Its antigen is not identified. V was pared by 0 bases and J by 0 bases, with 6 bases between. The V gene's germline CDR1 is SNHLY and CDR2 FYNNEI. This CDR3 spans 14 amino acids. In TCRdb, the RT-PCR reads were re-called with MiXCR into one record per CDR3 protein. The sample contains 500,000 to 550,000 distinct CDR3 sequences, approximately 7.7% of which appear only once. The chain combines TRBV2 with TRBJ2-7, with TRBD2 as a possible D gene (6 bases). The sample here was PBMCs from blood, taken about 24 months after vaccination. This TCR was recovered from a man aged 50 to 69 who received an inactivated influenza vaccine. Here the CDR3 reads CASSEASGSYEQYF. The DNA for the CDR3 is TGTGCCAGCAGTGAAGCTAGCGGCTCCTACGAGCAGTACTTC. Based on the CDR3 plus reference TRBV2 and TRBJ2-7, the full variable domain is EPEVTQTPSHQVTQMGQEVILRCVPISNHLYFYWYRQILGQKVEFLVSFYNNEISEKSEIFDDQFSVERPDGSNFTLKIRSTKLEDSAMYFCASSEASGSYEQYFGPGTRLTVT.